A selection of T cell receptor beta chains follows, all from one sample in a study of STAT5B mutations in CD4+ large granular lymphocyte leukemia. The method was immunoSEQ multiplex PCR; TCRdb's version includes in-frame clones alone and lacks a portion of them. The repertoire includes some 41,000 clones, around 85% of them detected once, and 0.3% to 0.35% sits in the top ten. Material: CD4+ T cells from blood buffy coats. The receptors were gathered from a human donor in good health. Each CDR3 is given with its conserved first and last residue. A D gene is named only where the DNA matches it firmly. A clone size is listed for some rows: how often the clone was seen (once, few, many), or a class if it is expanded.

J: TRBJ2-2; size: .; V: TRBV9; D: .; DNA: TGTGCCAGCAGCCTAACCAACACCGGGGAGCTGTTTTTT; CDR3: CASSLTNTGELFF
J: TRBJ1-5; size: .; V: TRBV5-3; D: TRBD1; DNA: TGTGCCAGAAGGGGACAGCCTAATCAGCCCCAGCATTTT; CDR3: CARRGQPNQPQHF
J: TRBJ1-2; size: .; V: TRBV30; D: TRBD1; DNA: TGTGCCTGGAGCCCTCCCGGGACAGGGGACGGCTACACCTTC; CDR3: CAWSPPGTGDGYTF
J: TRBJ2-6; size: .; V: TRBV27; D: .; DNA: TGTGCCAGCAGAACACAGGGAGCAGGTGGGGCCAACGTCCTGACTTTC; CDR3: CASRTQGAGGANVLTF
J: TRBJ2-3; size: .; V: TRBV7-6; D: TRBD2; DNA: TGTGCCAGCAGCTCCCTAGCGGGAGGGGGCACAGATACGCAGTATTTT; CDR3: CASSSLAGGGTDTQYF
J: TRBJ1-5; size: few; V: TRBV7-9; D: .; DNA: TGTGCCAGCAGCTCCGGGGGGACGGTAGTTCAGCCCCAGCATTTT; CDR3: CASSSGGTVVQPQHF
J: TRBJ1-1; size: .; V: TRBV29-1; D: .; DNA: TGCAGCGTTGAGGGTACTCAGGTGAACACTGAAGCTTTCTTT; CDR3: CSVEGTQVNTEAFF
J: TRBJ2-7; size: .; V: TRBV5-8; D: TRBD1; DNA: TGTGCCAGCAGGTTGACAGGGTCCTACGAGCAGTACTTC; CDR3: CASRLTGSYEQYF
J: TRBJ2-2; size: .; V: TRBV29-1; D: .; DNA: TGCAGCGTCCACGGGCCGGGGGGGGAGCTGTTTTTT; CDR3: CSVHGPGGELFF
J: TRBJ1-4; size: .; V: TRBV5-1; D: .; DNA: TGCGCCAGCAGCTTGGAAGCAGCCGAAAAACTGTTTTTT; CDR3: CASSLEAAEKLFF
J: TRBJ2-7; size: .; V: TRBV5-1; D: .; DNA: TGCGCCAGCAGCTTGGACCAATCCTACGAGCAGTACTTC; CDR3: CASSLDQSYEQYF
J: TRBJ2-7; size: .; V: TRBV6-6; D: TRBD2; DNA: TGTGCCAGCACCGAAGCCGGGACTAGCTATTACGAGCAGTACTTC; CDR3: CASTEAGTSYYEQYF
J: TRBJ2-7; size: .; V: TRBV19; D: .; DNA: TGTGCCAGTAGCAAAGAACGGGGGTTCTCCTACGAGCAGTACTTC; CDR3: CASSKERGFSYEQYF
J: TRBJ1-5; size: .; V: TRBV7-2; D: .; DNA: TGTGCCAGCAGCCTGACGGGGGATGGCAATCAGCCCCAGCATTTT; CDR3: CASSLTGDGNQPQHF
J: TRBJ2-2; size: .; V: TRBV10-3; D: .; DNA: TGTGCCATCAGTGGCGGCACAAACACCGGGGAGCTGTTTTTT; CDR3: CAISGGTNTGELFF
J: TRBJ1-1; size: .; V: TRBV6-5; D: .; DNA: TGTGCCAGCGGGGGGAACATGAACACTGAAGCTTTCTTT; CDR3: CASGGNMNTEAFF
J: TRBJ2-2; size: .; V: TRBV7-8; D: TRBD1; DNA: TGTGCCAGCAGCTGGGACAGGGGTAGCACCGGGGAGCTGTTTTTT; CDR3: CASSWDRGSTGELFF
J: TRBJ1-1; size: few; V: TRBV6-1; D: TRBD1; DNA: TGTGCCAGCAGTGATCCAGGGGGCAAAGCTGAAGCTTTCTTT; CDR3: CASSDPGGKAEAFF
J: TRBJ1-2; size: .; V: TRBV9; D: TRBD1; DNA: TGTGCCAGCAGCGCCCCGGGACAGGATGGCTACACCTTC; CDR3: CASSAPGQDGYTF
J: TRBJ2-7; size: .; V: TRBV6-5; D: TRBD2; DNA: TGTGCCAGCAGTCTTAGAGCGGGGGAAACCTACGAGCAGTACTTC; CDR3: CASSLRAGETYEQYF
J: TRBJ1-6; size: .; V: TRBV10-3; D: .; DNA: TGTGCCATCAACAGCAATAATTCACCCCTCCACTTT; CDR3: CAINSNNSPLHF
J: TRBJ2-7; size: .; V: TRBV30; D: TRBD1; DNA: TGTGCCTGGGCACAGGGGGTTCTTGCCGAGCAGTACTTC; CDR3: CAWAQGVLAEQYF
J: TRBJ1-3; size: .; V: TRBV7-9; D: .; DNA: TGTGCCAGCAGCGCTAGACTCACCTCTGGAAACACCATATATTTT; CDR3: CASSARLTSGNTIYF
J: TRBJ1-1; size: .; V: TRBV7-7; D: .; DNA: TGTGCCAGCAGCCCAACGCGGAGCACTGAAGCTTTCTTT; CDR3: CASSPTRSTEAFF
J: TRBJ2-7; size: once; V: TRBV25-1; D: .; DNA: TGTGCCAGCAGCCCCTCGCGGTCAAGCTCCTACGAGCAGTACTTC; CDR3: CASSPSRSSSYEQYF
J: TRBJ1-2; size: .; V: TRBV20-1; D: TRBD1; DNA: TGCAGTGCGAACAGGGGAGATGGCTACACCTTC; CDR3: CSANRGDGYTF
J: TRBJ2-7; size: once; V: TRBV27; D: .; DNA: TGTGCCAGCAGTTTACAGGGCCAGGGTAGTGACGAGCAGTACTTC; CDR3: CASSLQGQGSDEQYF
J: TRBJ2-1; size: .; V: TRBV7-2; D: TRBD2; DNA: TGTGCCAGCAGCTTAGTGGGACTAGCGGGAGGTGAGCAGTTCTTC; CDR3: CASSLVGLAGGEQFF
J: TRBJ2-5; size: .; V: TRBV2; D: TRBD2; DNA: TGTGCCAGCAGTGGGACTAGCCCGCGTGGTGAGACCCAGTACTTC; CDR3: CASSGTSPRGETQYF
J: TRBJ1-5; size: few; V: TRBV2; D: .; DNA: TGTGCCAGCAGTGAATCCAGGGAGCCCCAGCATTTT; CDR3: CASSESREPQHF
J: TRBJ2-3; size: .; V: TRBV4-2; D: .; DNA: TGTGCCAGCAGCCAAGAAGGGGGGAAGGGGTCAGATACGCAGTATTTT; CDR3: CASSQEGGKGSDTQYF
J: TRBJ1-2; size: few; V: TRBV28; D: .; DNA: TGTGCCAGCGTCCTGACAGGAGGCTATGGCTACACCTTC; CDR3: CASVLTGGYGYTF
J: TRBJ1-3; size: .; V: TRBV19; D: .; DNA: TGTGCCACTTCCCGGGTTGGATCTGGAAACACCATATATTTT; CDR3: CATSRVGSGNTIYF
J: TRBJ2-4; size: .; V: TRBV5-1; D: TRBD1; DNA: TGCGCCAGCAGCCCGGGACAGGAAAACATTCAGTACTTC; CDR3: CASSPGQENIQYF
J: TRBJ1-2; size: few; V: TRBV10-1; D: .; DNA: TGCGCCAGCAGTGGGACACACCATAACTATGGCTACACCTTC; CDR3: CASSGTHHNYGYTF
J: TRBJ2-3; size: few; V: TRBV7-2; D: .; DNA: TGTGCCAGCAGCCCCGGGACTGTCACAGATACGCAGTATTTT; CDR3: CASSPGTVTDTQYF
J: TRBJ2-1; size: .; V: TRBV18; D: TRBD2; DNA: TGTGCCAGCTCTACCGGGACTAGCGGATACAATGAGCAGTTCTTC; CDR3: CASSTGTSGYNEQFF
J: TRBJ2-7; size: .; V: TRBV19; D: .; DNA: TGTGCCAGTAGTATAGATTTGGCAGTCTACGAGCAGTACTTC; CDR3: CASSIDLAVYEQYF
J: TRBJ2-5; size: .; V: TRBV18; D: .; DNA: TGTGCCAGCTCACCAGCGGGCGAGACCCAGTACTTC; CDR3: CASSPAGETQYF
J: TRBJ2-7; size: .; V: TRBV5-1; D: .; DNA: TGCGCCAGCAGTCCCTGGGGGACCGGTGCGTTCGACGAGCAGTACTTC; CDR3: CASSPWGTGAFDEQYF
J: TRBJ2-5; size: .; V: TRBV30; D: .; DNA: TGTGCCTGGAGTGTACAGGAGGCGGCCCAGTACTTC; CDR3: CAWSVQEAAQYF
J: TRBJ1-4; size: .; V: TRBV27; D: TRBD1; DNA: TGTGCCAGCAGCCTGTGGGGGCCGACAGGGACGGGGGAAACTAATGAAAAACTGTTTTTT; CDR3: CASSLWGPTGTGETNEKLFF
J: TRBJ1-2; size: .; V: TRBV28; D: TRBD1; DNA: TGTGCCAGCGTACAGGGGCCCGATGGCTACACCTTC; CDR3: CASVQGPDGYTF
J: TRBJ1-5; size: .; V: TRBV19; D: .; DNA: TGTGCCAGTAGTATGCAGGTTGGGCATCAGCCCCAGCATTTT; CDR3: CASSMQVGHQPQHF
J: TRBJ1-2; size: .; V: TRBV7-2; D: .; DNA: TGTGCCAGCAGCTTCCGAGCTAGCCGTGGCTACACCTTC; CDR3: CASSFRASRGYTF
J: TRBJ2-5; size: .; V: TRBV5-4; D: TRBD1; DNA: TGTGCCAGCAGCCTTGACAGGGGAGAGACCCAGTACTTC; CDR3: CASSLDRGETQYF
J: TRBJ1-3; size: .; V: TRBV7-9; D: .; DNA: TGTGCCAGCGCCAGGCGTCCGAGCACTGGAAACACCATATATTTT; CDR3: CASARRPSTGNTIYF